This T cell receptor beta chain was profiled in a study of Graves' ophthalmopathy and Graves' hyperthyroidism (dated by TCRdb to between 2018 and 2020). Looking at the study overall: Peripheral blood was collected at initial diagnosis, prior to any treatment. The study used TCR beta repertoire signatures to distinguish Graves' ophthalmopathy from Graves' hyperthyroidism and to predict progression to ophthalmopathy. In total, 135 blood samples were TCR-sequenced: 43 ophthalmopathy, approximately 75 hyperthyroidism and approximately 17 hyperthyroidism-to-ophthalmopathy patients. To explore V-J signatures that distinguish ophthalmopathy from hyperthyroidism, a discovery set of 100 patients was enrolled, made up of 40 to 45 with ophthalmopathy and some 60 with stable hyperthyroidism. An independent validation cohort was composed of roughly 18 hyperthyroidism patients and 17 patients who later progressed from hyperthyroidism to ophthalmopathy. In about 6 hyperthyroidism patients, the T-cell repertoire of thyroid tissue was compared with the T-cell repertoire of blood. After sampling, hyperthyroidism patients received methimazole starting at 30 mg daily, and ophthalmopathy patients received high-dose intravenous methylprednisolone. The 95 to 100 discovery patients were divided at random into training and test sets in a 7:3 ratio.

The study at large found these results: Most of the expanded thyroid clonotypes with a frequency above 0.001 were also detected in blood, and it was suggested that the thyroid immune response may be reflected by blood repertoires. Sample size was not predetermined statistically, and investigators were not blinded to group allocation. In cross-validation, the 13-signature model distinguished ophthalmopathy from stable hyperthyroidism with 85% to 90% sensitivity and around 81% specificity, and in the test set the corresponding values were approximately 80% and 68%. In validation, the model predicted ophthalmopathy progression with about 71% sensitivity and roughly 72% specificity; 12 predicted patients were CT-confirmed with GO in a median of around 6 months.

Concerning this clonotype itself: It has no known antigen specificity. Base qualities were left out, and no much larger clone turns up one base away.

The germline V gene (reference sequence) provides CDR1 MNHEY and CDR2 SMNVEV. Reading from cysteine to phenylalanine, the CDR3 counts 15 amino acids. The sequence is cut down to CDR3 DNA, 45 bases in frame from base 1. A distance of 6 bases separates the germline ends of V and J, which lose 3 bases and 0 bases respectively. Hyperthyroidism was considered stable if no progression to ophthalmopathy occurred within 18 months of follow-up. Hyperthyroidism patients were newly diagnosed, were aged 18 to 65 years, and had a disease duration under 2 months. Patients with other autoimmune diseases, uncontrolled infections, pregnancy or lactation were excluded. Clinical symptoms, serum thyroxine, TRAb, thyroid ultrasound and orbital computed tomography were used for diagnosis. Ficoll-Paque density gradient centrifugation was used to isolate PBMCs from around 9.1 ml of fresh peripheral blood. Total RNA was extracted using Trizol reagent, and RNA quality was checked on an Agilent 2100 Bioanalyzer.

For repertoire sequencing, the TCR beta CDR3 regions were amplified from RNA transcripts. The first round of RT-PCR was done with HTBI primers and the Qiagen OneStep RT-PCR kit, and was followed by a second round of multiplex PCR, then size selection and purification. Libraries were sequenced on an Illumina HiSeq2000 using paired-end 100 bp reads. The original methods were these. Reads were processed with SOAPnuke, discarding reads with adapters, uncalled bases, mean Phred below 15, or no exact constant-primer or identifier match. High-quality paired reads were merged with COPE v1.2.5. Clonotypes were defined as unique nucleotide sequences and were aligned to IMGT TRB V, D and J references using MiTCR v1.1. Only V-J combinations with frequency above 0.0001 were analysed, covering around 99% of repertoires. For each V-J combination, a TCR clonal expansion and chaos score was defined as F50 clonal expansion divided by the chaos observed in the TCRdist matrix. Welch's t-statistics and random forest were used to reduce the features to roughly 14 V-J combinations, which were then used as input to a naive Bayes classifier. The Morisita-Horn index was used to measure how similar the thyroid and blood repertoires were. TCRdb trimmed public reads at Q25 via fastp, called clones via MiXCR and kept in-frame beta chains. Identical CDR3 protein sequences are pooled into one entry, listed with their most common genes and DNA. What appears here as the V and J calls and clone size reflects TCRdb's work, not the paper's. A total of a few hundred thousand distinct CDR3 sequences appear in this sample, 15% of them only once. Together, the top ten hold approximately 7% of the sample.

The specimen sequenced was peripheral blood. The chain links TRBV27 with TRBJ2-6; confidence is insufficient to name the D gene. The receptor comes from a woman between 18 and 30 years old with stable Graves' hyperthyroidism. Donor details come from another sample of the same person, matched by shared clones. DNA sequence: TGTGCCAGCAGTTTGTCACTCTCTGGGGCCAACGTCCTGACTTTC. The translation is CASSLSLSGANVLTF.